Listed below are T cell receptor beta chains from one sample, sequenced in a study of response to subunit inactivated influenza vaccine. TCRdb re-called the RT-PCR reads with MiXCR, one entry per CDR3 protein. The sample yields 150,000 to 200,000 distinct CDR3 sequences, 9.5% to 13% seen once. The input for sequencing was non-naive T cells sorted from PBMCs, taken 35 to 45 days after vaccination. Receptors were obtained from a man in his forties or fifties who received an inactivated influenza vaccine. Both conserved end residues are part of each CDR3. The D gene is left open where the match is weak. Clone size is shown for a subset of rows, as once, few, many or a class of expanded clone.

J gene | clone size | V gene | D gene | CDR3 protein | CDR3 DNA
TRBJ1-1 | few | TRBV7-2 | TRBD1 | CASSLAGQGNTEAFF | TGTGCCAGCAGCTTAGCGGGACAGGGGAACACTGAAGCTTTCTTT
TRBJ2-3 | few | TRBV3-1 | NA | CASSHSDSHTQYF | TGTGCCAGCAGCCACTCTGACAGCCATACGCAGTATTTT
TRBJ2-5 | NA | TRBV9 | NA | CASSVGTLQETQCF | TGTGCCAGCAGCGTCGGGACTCTACAAGAGACCCAGTGCTTC
TRBJ1-1 | few | TRBV20-1 | NA | CSANQGGNTEAFF | TGCAGTGCTAATCAGGGTGGGAACACTGAAGCTTTCTTT
TRBJ1-1 | few | TRBV28 | TRBD1 | CASRRQGFWNTEAFF | TGTGCCAGCAGACGACAGGGATTCTGGAACACTGAAGCTTTCTTT
TRBJ2-1 | many | TRBV6-2/TRBV6-3 | NA | CASRQVGYNEQFF | TGTGCCAGCAGACAAGTGGGATACAATGAGCAGTTCTTC
TRBJ2-3 | NA | TRBV27 | NA | CASRKNLVTTDTQYF | TGTGCCAGCAGGAAAAACTTAGTAACCACAGATACGCAGTATTTT
TRBJ1-2 | NA | TRBV12-3/TRBV12-4 | TRBD1 | CASSLGGDRVGGYTF | TGTGCCAGCAGTTTAGGGGGGGACAGGGTCGGCGGCTACACCTTC
TRBJ2-5 | few | TRBV20-1 | TRBD2 | CSARTSGSETQYF | TGCAGTGCCAGGACTAGCGGGAGTGAGACCCAGTACTTC
TRBJ2-1 | many | TRBV3-1 | TRBD1 | CASSQEDRGLDEQFF | TGTGCCAGCAGCCAAGAAGACAGGGGGCTGGATGAGCAGTTCTTC